This is a list of T cell receptor beta chains from one sample in a study of T cell responses to AZD1222 COVID-19 vaccine. TCRdb's copy holds only in-frame clones and misses some; the assay was immunoSEQ multiplex PCR. The sample holds 140,000 or so clones, approximately 86% seen once. This specimen was peripheral blood, taken 28 days after the second AZD1222 dose. These receptors originate from an adult who received the AZD1222 COVID-19 vaccine. CDR3s include the opening cysteine and the closing phenylalanine or tryptophan. D genes are given only for firm matches. Size tells how often a clone was seen (once, few, many) or the class of an expanded clone, and some rows leave it out.

v_gene,d_gene,j_gene,abundance,CDR3nt,CDR3aa
TRBV4-2,TRBD1,TRBJ1-4,few,TGTGCCAGCAGCCGAACAGGGGAGAATGTGGAAAAACTGTTTTTT,CASSRTGENVEKLFF
TRBV19,TRBD2,TRBJ2-1,-,TGTGCCAGTAGTATAGATGGGGTGGGACTAGCCTTCTACAATGAGCAGTTCTTC,CASSIDGVGLAFYNEQFF
TRBV7-2,-,TRBJ2-1,once,TGTGCCAGCAGTTCCGGGACTCAAGGGGAGCAGTTCTTC,CASSSGTQGEQFF
TRBV3-1/TRBV3-2,-,TRBJ1-1,-,TGTGCCAGCAGCCAAGCCATGGCGTTTATGAACACTGAAGCTTTCTTT,CASSQAMAFMNTEAFF
TRBV5-1,-,TRBJ1-2,-,TGCGCCAGCAGCCTTGGGCCCCGGGACGGACCCTACTTC,CASSLGPRDGPYF
TRBV29-1,TRBD1,TRBJ1-1,-,TGCAGCGTTAAAAGACAGGGAACCCCTGAAGCTTTCTTT,CSVKRQGTPEAFF
TRBV25-1,-,TRBJ1-5,-,TGTGCCAGCAGCGAGGCCTCCAATCAGCCCCAGCATTTT,CASSEASNQPQHF
TRBV21-1,-,TRBJ2-1,-,TGTGCCAGCAGCAAGCCAGGGGGGTCGGAGCAGTTCTTC,CASSKPGGSEQFF
TRBV9,TRBD1,TRBJ2-1,-,TGTGCCAGCAGCGTAGTGGGACAGGGGGTCTACAATGAGCAGTTCTTC,CASSVVGQGVYNEQFF
TRBV14,-,TRBJ1-1,-,TGTGCCAGCAGCCAAGCCATGAACACTGAAGCTTTCTTT,CASSQAMNTEAFF
TRBV7-2,TRBD1,TRBJ1-1,-,TGTGCCAGCAGCTATGGGACAGCAAACACTGAAGCTTTCTTT,CASSYGTANTEAFF
TRBV29-1,-,TRBJ1-2,once,TGCAGCGTTGCCGAGTCGATAGGCCATGGCTACACCTTC,CSVAESIGHGYTF
TRBV19,-,TRBJ1-1,-,TGTGCCAGTAGTATCTCCAGGGGAACTGAAGCTTTCTTT,CASSISRGTEAFF
TRBV5-1,-,TRBJ2-1,-,TGCGCCAGCAGCTTGGGACAGAATACTGGTGAGCAGTTCTTC,CASSLGQNTGEQFF
TRBV10-3,-,TRBJ1-3,-,TGTGCCATCACCGCAGTCAGCTCTGGAAACACCATATATTTT,CAITAVSSGNTIYF
TRBV28,-,TRBJ1-5,-,TGTGCCGCCGCGGTTGGGGGGGGAGGTCAGCCCCAGCATTTT,CAAAVGGGGQPQHF
TRBV2,-,TRBJ2-5,-,TGTGCCAGCAGGACGGGATCGGGGGAGACCCAGTACTTC,CASRTGSGETQYF
TRBV6-4,-,TRBJ1-2,-,TGTGCCAGCACTCGGGGCTACACCTTC,CASTRGYTF
TRBV5-1,-,TRBJ2-4,-,TGCGCCAGCAGCTTCAGAGTACTAGCCAAAAACATTCAGTACTTC,CASSFRVLAKNIQYF
TRBV14,-,TRBJ2-1,-,TGTGCCAGCAGTCGCACGGATCCCCTGGCGGATGAGCAGTTCTTC,CASSRTDPLADEQFF
TRBV18,-,TRBJ2-7,-,TGTGCCAGCTCCCTAGCGACAGGGACCTACGAGCAGTACTTC,CASSLATGTYEQYF
TRBV7-9,-,TRBJ1-2,-,TGTGCCAGCAGCACGAAAGGTCACGCTAACTATGGCTACACCTTC,CASSTKGHANYGYTF
TRBV20-1,-,TRBJ1-4,-,TGCAGTGCTAGTCGGACGAGAAATGAAAAACTGTTTTTT,CSASRTRNEKLFF
TRBV15,TRBD1,TRBJ1-4,-,TGTGCCACCGGGGTCAGAGGGACAGGGACCGAAAAACTGTTTTTT,CATGVRGTGTEKLFF
TRBV2,-,TRBJ1-2,once,TGTGCCAGCAGTGAAAGGTTGGCAGCTTTTGACACAGAAGATGGCTACACCTTC,CASSERLAAFDTEDGYTF
TRBV2,TRBD1,TRBJ1-2,once,TGTGCCAGCGGACAGGGGGGCCAGCGTGGCTACACCTTC,CASGQGGQRGYTF
TRBV6-6,TRBD1,TRBJ1-2,once,TGTGCCGCCGACAGGGCTGGCTATGGCTACACCTTC,CAADRAGYGYTF
TRBV7-6,TRBD1,TRBJ2-2,-,TGTGCCAGCAGGGGTCAGGGGGACACCGGGGAGCTGTTTTTT,CASRGQGDTGELFF
TRBV19,-,TRBJ2-7,-,TGTGCCAGTAGGTACGGGGTAGCGAGCTCCTACGAGCAGTACTTC,CASRYGVASSYEQYF
TRBV11-2,-,TRBJ1-3,-,TGTGCCAGCAGTCCTGTTGGAAACACCATATATTTT,CASSPVGNTIYF
TRBV2,-,TRBJ2-7,-,TGTGCCAGCAGGGGACTCGTAACCTACGAGCAGTACTTC,CASRGLVTYEQYF
TRBV6-1,TRBD2,TRBJ2-7,few,TGTGCCAGCAGTGAAGGGACTAGCGGGAGTCTAGGGGTATGGTACGAGCAGTACTTC,CASSEGTSGSLGVWYEQYF
TRBV7-9,-,TRBJ1-5,-,TGTGCCAGCAGTAGGGACGGATTCAACCAGCCCCAGCATTTT,CASSRDGFNQPQHF
TRBV9,-,TRBJ1-3,-,TGTGCCAGCAGCGTGAAAGGGATTCAGGACACCATATATTTT,CASSVKGIQDTIYF
TRBV11-1,TRBD2,TRBJ2-2,-,TGTGCCAGCAGCTTCGGCGGGAGGGGCACCGGGGAGCTGTTTTTT,CASSFGGRGTGELFF
TRBV28,-,TRBJ1-2,few,TGTGCCAGCAGTTTACCCTTAGGAGGTGGCTACACCTTC,CASSLPLGGGYTF
TRBV25-1,-,TRBJ1-5,once,TGTGCCAGCAACCGGGACGGTTATAATCAGCCCCAGCATTTT,CASNRDGYNQPQHF
TRBV14,-,TRBJ1-2,-,TGTGCCAGCAGCCAGGGGAGGGACACAGACTATGGCTACACCTTC,CASSQGRDTDYGYTF
TRBV6-5,-,TRBJ1-3,-,TGTGCCAGCAGTTACTCTGAGGGGAGCGGAAACACCATATATTTT,CASSYSEGSGNTIYF
TRBV18,-,TRBJ2-5,-,TGTGCCAGCTCACTACGTCCCCGGGACTGGGAGACCCAGTACTTC,CASSLRPRDWETQYF